This is a list of T cell receptor beta chains from one sample in a study of blood T cell repertoires in COVID-19. Sequencing used immunoSEQ multiplex PCR; TCRdb keeps in-frame clones, though not all of them. The table has 300,000 or so clones, more than 85% seen once. The sample taken for sequencing was PBMCs or T cells enriched from blood (not recorded which). The receptors come from a woman aged 25 to 39 who had recovered from COVID-19. The CDR3 runs from the conserved cysteine through the conserved F or W. A D gene is named only where the DNA matches it firmly. For some rows the clone size is stated as once, few or many, or as a class when expanded; others skip it.

-	TRBV19	15	once	TRBJ1-5	CASTTHRGSNQPQHF	TGTGCCAGTACTACACACCGGGGGAGCAATCAGCCCCAGCATTTT
-	TRBV7-9	16	-	TRBJ1-1	CASSIGMGLQNTEAFF	TGTGCCAGCAGCATAGGGATGGGACTGCAAAACACTGAAGCTTTCTTT
-	TRBV7-9	14	-	TRBJ2-7	CASSAIRDNYEQYF	TGTGCCAGCAGCGCAATCCGGGACAACTACGAGCAGTACTTC
-	TRBV29-1	14	-	TRBJ2-1	CSVAGLFIPAEQFF	TGCAGCGTTGCGGGACTCTTTATTCCGGCTGAGCAGTTCTTC
-	TRBV12-3/TRBV12-4	13	few	TRBJ2-5	CASSFGGVETQYF	TGTGCCAGCAGTTTTGGCGGGGTAGAGACCCAGTACTTC
TRBD1	TRBV28	15	once	TRBJ1-2	CASSSGQGARYGYTF	TGTGCCAGCAGTTCGGGACAGGGGGCGCGCTATGGCTACACCTTC
TRBD1	TRBV7-9	16	-	TRBJ1-4	CASSSGQGGTNEKLFF	TGTGCCAGCAGCTCGGGACAGGGGGGAACTAATGAAAAACTGTTTTTT
-	TRBV2	15	once	TRBJ1-6	CASSRPGGANSPLHF	TGTGCCAGCAGCCGTCCGGGGGGCGCAAATTCACCCCTCCACTTT
-	TRBV6-1	14	-	TRBJ1-2	CASSEDAGEGGYTF	TGTGCCAGCAGTGAAGATGCAGGGGAGGGTGGCTACACCTTC
-	TRBV11-3	17	-	TRBJ2-3	CASSPRSEDRVGDTQYF	TGTGCCAGCAGCCCGAGGTCGGAAGATCGGGTCGGAGATACGCAGTATTTT
TRBD2	TRBV9	19	-	TRBJ2-3	CASSSAGTSGGAGTDTQYF	TGTGCCAGCAGCTCCGCTGGGACTAGCGGGGGGGCGGGCACAGATACGCAGTATTTT
-	TRBV7-9	13	once	TRBJ1-2	CASSFQEGYGYTF	TGTGCCAGCAGCTTCCAGGAGGGCTATGGCTACACCTTC
-	TRBV5-4	15	-	TRBJ2-7	CASSLGSGLSYEQYF	TGTGCCAGCAGCTTGGGCTCAGGGCTCTCCTACGAGCAGTACTTC
TRBD1	TRBV7-9	13	-	TRBJ1-4	CASRDRDSEKLFF	TGTGCCAGCAGGGACAGGGATAGTGAAAAACTGTTTTTT
-	TRBV19	14	-	TRBJ1-5	CASSMGAGAGPQHF	TGTGCCAGTAGTATGGGGGCAGGTGCTGGGCCCCAGCATTTT
TRBD2	TRBV19	16	once	TRBJ2-3	CASSIVVAGVRDTQYF	TGTGCCAGTAGTATAGTGGTAGCGGGGGTCCGAGATACGCAGTATTTT
TRBD1	TRBV24-1	13	-	TRBJ2-3	CATRQGRTDTQYF	TGTGCCACTCGACAGGGTCGCACAGATACGCAGTATTTT
-	TRBV30	16	-	TRBJ2-7	CARGGGRGEGAYEQYF	TGTGCTCGCGGCGGGGGCCGGGGCGAAGGGGCCTACGAGCAGTACTTC
TRBD1	TRBV6-5	15	-	TRBJ1-6	CASSYSRQGNSPLHF	TGTGCCAGCAGTTACTCGAGACAGGGCAATTCACCCCTCCACTTT
-	TRBV13	14	-	TRBJ1-1	CASSSPRLLAEAFF	TGTGCCAGCAGCTCTCCGCGGTTGCTTGCTGAAGCTTTCTTT
TRBD1	TRBV27	18	-	TRBJ1-1	CASSFRRGRDRDNTEAFF	TGTGCCAGCAGTTTCAGGAGGGGTAGGGACAGGGATAACACTGAAGCTTTCTTT
-	TRBV21-1	24	-	TRBJ2-6	CASSTKGGGASPDFCPSGANVLTF	TGTGCCAGCAGCACAAAAGGGGGGGGCGCATCCCCGGATTTTTGCCCCTCTGGGGCCAACGTCCTGACTTTC
TRBD1	TRBV7-9	16	-	TRBJ2-1	CASSLPGQGKGIEQFF	TGTGCCAGCAGCTTACCGGGACAGGGAAAGGGTATTGAGCAGTTCTTC
-	TRBV19	15	-	TRBJ1-5	CASTDQFPSNQPQHF	TGTGCCAGTACCGATCAGTTCCCTAGCAATCAGCCCCAGCATTTT
TRBD1	TRBV7-8	16	-	TRBJ2-3	CASSPIRGPGTDTQYF	TGTGCCAGCAGCCCTATCAGGGGGCCAGGGACAGATACGCAGTATTTT
TRBD2	TRBV9	18	-	TRBJ2-3	CASSVGLAGGPGTDTQYF	TGTGCCAGCAGCGTTGGCCTAGCGGGGGGGCCTGGCACAGATACGCAGTATTTT
TRBD1	TRBV4-3	18	-	TRBJ1-2	CASSQDRSGTASNYGYTF	TGCGCCAGCAGCCAAGACAGGTCTGGGACAGCCTCTAACTATGGCTACACCTTC
TRBD1	TRBV29-1	13	few	TRBJ1-1	CSIDRGRGTEAFF	TGCAGTATTGACAGGGGGCGGGGGACTGAAGCTTTCTTT
-	TRBV5-6	14	-	TRBJ1-4	CASSNRAINEKLFF	TGTGCCAGCAGCAACAGGGCGATTAATGAAAAACTGTTTTTT
-	TRBV2	15	-	TRBJ1-5	CASSPSQGRNQPQHF	TGTGCCAGCAGTCCCTCTCAGGGTCGCAATCAGCCCCAGCATTTT
-	TRBV6-5	15	once	TRBJ1-1	CASSHEGVGDTEAFF	TGTGCCAGCAGTCACGAGGGGGTAGGGGACACTGAAGCTTTCTTT
TRBD2	TRBV7-2	16	-	TRBJ2-3	CASSLAGWASGDTQYF	TGTGCCAGCAGCTTAGCGGGGTGGGCTAGCGGAGATACGCAGTATTTT
TRBD1	TRBV5-4	16	-	TRBJ1-1	CASSPDRGPMNTEAFF	TGTGCCAGCAGCCCCGACAGGGGGCCTATGAACACTGAAGCTTTCTTT
-	TRBV19	17	-	TRBJ2-7	CASSIRGAASLSYEQYF	TGTGCCAGTAGTATAAGGGGTGCTGCCTCCCTCTCCTACGAGCAGTACTTC
TRBD1	TRBV7-2	14	-	TRBJ2-7	CASSHRGKVYEQYF	TGTGCCAGCAGCCACAGGGGGAAGGTATACGAGCAGTACTTC
-	TRBV19	14	few	TRBJ2-2	CASSSGLYTGELFF	TGTGCCAGTAGTTCCGGACTTTACACCGGGGAGCTGTTTTTT
TRBD1	TRBV28	14	-	TRBJ2-7	CASLPGQGAYEQYF	TGTGCCAGCCTTCCGGGACAGGGGGCCTACGAGCAGTACTTC
TRBD2	TRBV28	16	once	TRBJ2-3	CASRELLAEFTDTQYF	TGTGCCAGCAGAGAGCTACTAGCGGAGTTCACAGATACGCAGTATTTT
-	TRBV11-2	15	-	TRBJ1-3	CASRAQGLSGNTIYF	TGTGCCAGCAGGGCCCAGGGGCTCTCTGGAAACACCATATATTTT
TRBD1	TRBV18	15	-	TRBJ1-6	CASSGQGSYNSPLHF	TGTGCCAGCTCAGGACAGGGGAGCTATAATTCACCCCTCCACTTT
TRBD1	TRBV28	15	-	TRBJ1-1	CASSLGDRPNTEAFF	TGTGCCAGCAGTTTAGGGGACAGGCCGAACACTGAAGCTTTCTTT